Below, one T cell receptor beta chain is given with its context. Here immunoSEQ multiplex PCR was the method, and the copy in TCRdb shows in-frame clones only, minus some. This sample has tens of thousands of clones, with 60% to 80% found just once. This entry comes from a study of blood T cell repertoires in COVID-19. Whole-study context: Samples of COVID-19 (acute and convalescent) were obtained from the United States, Italy and Spain.

CDR3 length equals 16 residues. In germline, CDR1 is MNHNY, CDR2 SVGAGI (reference sequence). The ends lost 2 bases at V and 6 bases at J; junction bases unmatched: 3. The V gene is TRBV6-6, the J gene TRBJ2-5; TRBD2 matches 16 bases. The clonotype originates from a human donor in a cohort sampled during active COVID-19. The sample taken for sequencing was peripheral blood. For the CDR3, the DNA is TGTGCCAGCAGTTACCTGGGACTAGCGGGGGGGAAGACCCAGTACTTC. Protein product: CASSYLGLAGGKTQYF.